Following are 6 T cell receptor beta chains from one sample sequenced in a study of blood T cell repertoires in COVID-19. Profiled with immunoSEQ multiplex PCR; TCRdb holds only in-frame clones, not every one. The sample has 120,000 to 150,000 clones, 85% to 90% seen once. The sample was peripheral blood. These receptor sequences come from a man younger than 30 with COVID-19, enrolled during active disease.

CDR3 loop: CASSRRQGPYEQYF. The CDR3 DNA reads as TGTGCCAGCAGTCGTAGACAGGGACCCTACGAGCAGTACTTC. The chain recombines TRBV27 with TRBJ2-7; TRBD1 matches at 7 bases. This CDR3 has 14 residues. Trimming took 5 bases from V and 2 from J; bases not matched to a gene: 6. Germline CDR1 and CDR2: MNHEY and SMNVEV (reference sequence).

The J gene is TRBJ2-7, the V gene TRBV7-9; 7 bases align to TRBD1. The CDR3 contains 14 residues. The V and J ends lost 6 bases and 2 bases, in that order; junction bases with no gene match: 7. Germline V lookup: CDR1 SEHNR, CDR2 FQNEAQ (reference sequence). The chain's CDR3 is CASRQDRVPYEQYF. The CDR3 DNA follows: TGTGCCAGCAGACAAGACAGGGTCCCCTACGAGCAGTACTTC.

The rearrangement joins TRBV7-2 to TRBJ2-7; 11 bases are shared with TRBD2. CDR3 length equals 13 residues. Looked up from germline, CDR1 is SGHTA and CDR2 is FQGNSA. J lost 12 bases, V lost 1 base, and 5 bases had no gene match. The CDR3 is CASSLGGLAAAYF. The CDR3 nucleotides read TGTGCCAGCAGCTTAGGGGGACTAGCGGCGGCGTACTTC. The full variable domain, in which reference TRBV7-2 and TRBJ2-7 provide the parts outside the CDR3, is GAGVSQSPSNKVTEKGKDVELRCDPISGHTALYWYRQSLGQGLEFLIYFQGNSAPDKSGLPSDRFSAERTGGSVSTLTIQRTQQEDSAVYLCASSLGGLAAAYFGPGTRLTVT.

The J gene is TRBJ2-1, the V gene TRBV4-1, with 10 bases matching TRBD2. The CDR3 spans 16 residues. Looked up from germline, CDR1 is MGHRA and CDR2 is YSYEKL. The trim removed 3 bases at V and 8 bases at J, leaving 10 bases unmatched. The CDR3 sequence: CASSHGTSVTGDEQFF. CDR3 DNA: TGCGCCAGCAGCCACGGGACTAGCGTCACGGGGGATGAGCAGTTCTTC.

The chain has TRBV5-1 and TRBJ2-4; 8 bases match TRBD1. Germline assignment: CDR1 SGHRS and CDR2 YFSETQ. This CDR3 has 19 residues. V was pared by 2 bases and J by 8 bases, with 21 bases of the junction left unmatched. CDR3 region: CASSLQPTGGSSGGDIQYF. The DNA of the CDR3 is TGCGCCAGCAGCTTACAACCAACAGGGGGGTCGAGCGGAGGTGACATTCAGTACTTC.

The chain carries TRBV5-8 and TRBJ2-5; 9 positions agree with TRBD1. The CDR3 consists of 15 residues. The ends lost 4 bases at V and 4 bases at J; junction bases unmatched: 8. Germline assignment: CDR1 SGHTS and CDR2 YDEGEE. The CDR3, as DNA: TGTGCCAGCAGCCGGGGACAGGGAGTGGGAGAGACCCAGTACTTC. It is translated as CASSRGQGVGETQYF.